This T cell receptor (beta chain) was captured by sequencing in a study of cytomegalovirus exposure and HLA in healthy donors. General study findings and limits: For most TCR sequences rarity was the rule, although some public TCRs occurred in many donors. Researchers had no immune exposure information except CMV serostatus available.

The PCR ran on 60 Vbeta and 13 Jbeta primers. Measured with immunoSEQ multiplex PCR; TCRdb has only the in-frame clones, and not every one. The sample lists fewer than 200,000 clones; around four fifths were seen once. This clone appeared once. Its antigen is not identified. Germline CDR1 MDHEN, CDR2 SYDVKM. V gave up 6 bases and J gave up 4 bases; unmatched junction bases: 3. The CDR3 runs to 14 residues. This TCR was recovered from a man aged 50 to 59 in good health and CMV-seropositive. The chain joins TRBV28 to TRBJ1-3; 10 bases are shared with TRBD1. The sequenced material came from PBMCs. CDR3 bases: TGTGCCAGCAGACAGGGACAGGGGGGAAACACCATATATTTT. Its protein is CASRQGQGGNTIYF.